The 31 T cell receptor beta chains below were found in one sample sequenced in a study of T cell responses to AZD1222 COVID-19 vaccine. Produced via immunoSEQ multiplex PCR; TCRdb's table is partial and in-frame only. This table holds 95,000 to 150,000 clones, approximately 84% found once. The sequencing used peripheral blood, collected on day 0 of AZD1222 vaccination. Receptors originate from an adult in good health.

On this clone itself: A read error may produce the germline difference seen at one junction end. Other nucleotide sequences from this sample produce the same CDR3. CDR3 protein: CASTSPGNTIYF. CDR3 nucleotides: TGTGCCAGCACCTCACCTGGGAACACCATATATTTT. This chain joins TRBV28 and TRBJ1-3; the D is unclear. The CDR3 spans 12 residues. Germline CDR1 and CDR2: MDHEN and SYDVKM. The variable domain in full, completed from reference TRBV28 and TRBJ1-3, reads DVKVTQSSRYLVKRTGEKVFLECVQDMDHENMFWYRQDPGLGLRLIYFSYDVKMKEKGDIPEGYSVSREKKERFSLILESASTNQTSMYLCASTSPGNTIYFGEGSWLTVV.

The genes are TRBV28 and TRBJ2-7, with D possibly being TRBD1 (6 bases). The CDR3 length is 15 residues. Germline V gene sequence: CDR1 MDHEN, CDR2 SYDVKM. Trimming shortened V by 6 bases and J by 3 bases, and 18 bases separated the two germline ends. The DNA of the CDR3 is TGTGCCAGCAGCCGGACAGCTTCCCCCCTCTACGAGCAGTACTTC. Its translation: CASSRTASPLYEQYF.

The genes are TRBV5-1 and TRBJ1-1; TRBD1 is a possible D gene (5 bases). CDR3 length: 14 residues. CDR1 SGHRS and CDR2 YFSETQ come from the germline V gene. Trimming took off 4 bases at V and 1 base at J, with 11 bases between the two ends. This chain's CDR3 is CASSPQGGNTEAFF. The CDR3 DNA is TGCGCCAGCAGCCCCCAGGGAGGGAACACTGAAGCTTTCTTT.

The chain recombines TRBV7-2 with TRBJ2-1; no reliable D call. Germline lookup yields CDR1 SGHTA and CDR2 FQGNSA. The germline V and J ends were trimmed by 7 bases and 0 bases, with 13 bases remaining between them. This CDR3 spans 15 amino acids. The CDR3 sequence: CASTPDSSSYNEQFF. Written as DNA, the CDR3 is TGTGCCAGCACTCCCGACTCCAGCTCCTACAATGAGCAGTTCTTC.

CDR3 sequence (DNA): TGTGCCTGGAGTACTAGCGTTGAGACCCAGTACTTC. Translation gives CAWSTSVETQYF. The V and J genes are TRBV30 and TRBJ2-5; 7 nucleotides align to TRBD2. Unmatched junction bases numbered 2, after V lost 2 bases and J lost 5 bases. This CDR3 contains 12 residues. Looked up from germline, CDR1 is GTSNPN and CDR2 is SVGIG (reference sequence). Full variable domain (missing parts from reference TRBV30 and TRBJ2-5): SQTIHQWPATLVQPVGSPLSLECTVEGTSNPNLYWYRQAAGRGLQLLFYSVGIGQISSEVPQNLSASRPQDRQFILSSKKLLLSDSGFYLCAWSTSVETQYFGPGTRLLVL.

The V and J genes are TRBV18 and TRBJ1-2; D remains ambiguous. Germline-derived CDR1 and CDR2 are KGHSH and LQKENI. The V end was cut by 3 bases, the J end by 8 bases, with 16 bases between. This CDR3 is 14 amino acids long. The CDR3 coding sequence is TGTGCCAGCTCACCTACCCAAGGAGGATCCGGCTACACCTTC. This sequence encodes CASSPTQGGSGYTF.

This rearrangement joins TRBV2 to TRBJ2-7, with TRBD2 identical over 12 bases. CDR1 is SNHLY and CDR2 is FYNNEI in the germline V gene. The ends lost 1 base at V and 5 bases at J; junction bases unmatched: 0. CDR3 length: 14 amino acids. The CDR3 reads CASSEGLAGDEQYF. The DNA of the CDR3 is TGTGCCAGCAGTGAAGGACTAGCGGGAGACGAGCAGTACTTC.

This clone was recorded once. The gene calls are TRBV5-1 and TRBJ1-1; D not resolved. There are 13 residues in the CDR3. Germline V CDR1 and CDR2: SGHRS, YFSETQ. Trimming took off 0 bases at V and 3 bases at J, with 6 bases between the two ends. DNA of the CDR3: TGCGCCAGCAGCTTGGCGGGAGACACTGAAGCTTTCTTT. This codes for CASSLAGDTEAFF.

This rearrangement joins TRBV7-2 to TRBJ2-7, with D possibly being TRBD2 (7 bases). The germline V gene has CDR1 SGHTA and CDR2 FQGNSA. The V end lost 1 base, the J end lost 6 bases, and 16 bases lay between the germline ends. CDR3 size: 15 residues. In DNA form, the CDR3 reads TGTGCCAGCAGCTTAGATAGGGGGAGGGCCACCGAGCAGTACTTC. Its protein is CASSLDRGRATEQYF.

The chain couples TRBV5-1 to TRBJ1-1; 7 bases are shared with TRBD1. Unmatched junction bases numbered 15, after V lost 4 bases and J lost 6 bases. Germline V gene lookup returns CDR1 SGHRS and CDR2 YFSETQ. The CDR3 totals 16 residues. CDR3 amino acids: CASSRAYTGDMAEAFF. The CDR3 region has the DNA TGCGCCAGCAGCCGCGCTTATACAGGGGATATGGCTGAAGCTTTCTTT.

This clone was detected once. The chain uses TRBV5-1 and TRBJ1-1; D not certain. V was cut by 1 base and J by 0 bases, with 10 bases left in between. The CDR3 is 15 amino acids. The germline V gene has CDR1 SGHRS and CDR2 YFSETQ. CDR3 residues: CASSLWWGMNTEAFF. The CDR3 region has the DNA TGCGCCAGCAGCTTGTGGTGGGGAATGAACACTGAAGCTTTCTTT.

The CDR3 here is CASSVVGNNEQFF. CDR3 DNA sequence: TGTGCCAGCAGCGTAGTGGGGAACAATGAGCAGTTCTTC. The genes are TRBV9 and TRBJ2-1; no definite D call. The CDR3 contains 13 residues. V was clipped by 0 bases and J by 5 bases, with 6 bases between them. Germline CDR1 SGDLS, CDR2 YYNGEE.

The chain uses TRBV19 and TRBJ1-3; no clear D. Trimming shortened V by 2 bases and J by 0 bases, and 11 bases separated the two germline ends. Germline CDR1 and CDR2: LNHDA and SQIVND (reference sequence). CDR3 length equals 16 residues. CDR3 in amino acids: CASSIRSADSGNTIYF. The CDR3 coding sequence is TGTGCCAGTAGTATACGTTCCGCAGACTCTGGAAACACCATATATTTT.

The V call is TRBV7-3, the J call TRBJ2-2, with TRBD1 matching 8 bases. Germline V gene lookup returns CDR1 SGHTA and CDR2 FQGTGA. This CDR3 comprises 17 residues. V shed 0 bases and J 3 bases; nucleotides not matched to a gene: 6. This CDR3 reads CASSLTSGTGYTGELFF. The CDR3 coding sequence is TGTGCCAGCAGCTTAACCTCCGGGACAGGTTACACCGGGGAGCTGTTTTTT.

This chain connects TRBV2 to TRBJ2-3; D might be TRBD1 or TRBD2, each matching 5 bases. V lost 1 base to trimming and J lost 4 bases, with 12 bases between them. Per the germline V gene, CDR1 is SNHLY and CDR2 is FYNNEI. The CDR3 loop spans 15 amino acids. The CDR3 loop is CASSEEGQGADTQYF. The CDR3 coding sequence is TGTGCCAGCAGTGAAGAGGGGCAGGGAGCAGATACGCAGTATTTT.

This clone was detected once. The genes are TRBV5-1 and TRBJ1-1; possible D gene TRBD1, 5 bases. Trimming shortened V by 4 bases and J by 4 bases, and 11 bases separated the two germline ends. CDR1 and CDR2 from the germline V gene are SGHRS and YFSETQ. This CDR3 is 13 amino acids long. The CDR3 here is CASSVGGFTEAFF. CDR3 coding DNA: TGCGCCAGCAGCGTGGGGGGTTTCACTGAAGCTTTCTTT.

This chain uses TRBV7-2 with TRBJ1-2; D remains ambiguous. Deletions cut 5 bases from V and 4 bases from J, with 5 bases between. CDR1 and CDR2 from the germline V gene are SGHTA and FQGNSA. This CDR3 is built from 11 residues. In nucleotides, the CDR3 is TGTGCCAGCAGCCAGACCTATGGCTACACCTTC. This encodes CASSQTYGYTF.

In its sample, this clone was seen once. This chain connects TRBV7-9 to TRBJ2-7; D call uncertain. Per germline, CDR1 SEHNR and CDR2 FQNEAQ (reference sequence). Trimming took off 0 bases at V and 3 bases at J, with 3 bases between the two ends. This CDR3 spans 12 amino acids. The CDR3 spells CASSLAVYEQYF. Written as DNA, the CDR3 is TGTGCCAGCAGCTTAGCGGTCTACGAGCAGTACTTC.

This rearrangement joins TRBV14 to TRBJ2-1, with D perhaps matching TRBD2 (6 bases). V gave up 0 bases and J gave up 7 bases, with 19 bases separating them. From germline, CDR1 is SGHDN and CDR2 FVKESK. The CDR3 runs 17 residues. The CDR3 nucleotides are TGTGCCAGCAGCCAAGATAGCAGGAGCGGGTTCGGTAATGAGCAGTTCTTC. Encoded protein: CASSQDSRSGFGNEQFF. Based on the CDR3 plus reference TRBV14 and TRBJ2-1, the full variable domain is EAGVTQFPSHSVIEKGQTVTLRCDPISGHDNLYWYRRVMGKEIKFLLHFVKESKQDESGMPNNRFLAERTGGTYSTLKVQPAELEDSGVYFCASSQDSRSGFGNEQFFGPGTRLTVL.

V and J are TRBV6-5 and TRBJ2-1, with D tentatively TRBD1 or TRBD2 (6 bases each). The length of the CDR3 is 14 residues. Between the trimmed V and J ends, which lost 6 bases and 4 bases, there was a span of 13 bases. Germline CDR1 is MNHEY and CDR2 is SVGAGI. This CDR3 is CASSLGGRYNEQFF. The DNA for the CDR3 is TGTGCCAGCAGCCTCGGGGGCCGATACAATGAGCAGTTCTTC.

This chain links TRBV3-1 (or the pseudogene TRBV3-2) with TRBJ2-7; D gene ambiguous. CDR3 length: 15 residues. Trimming left V 0 bases short and J 3 bases short, with 12 bases between. CDR1 is LGHDT, CDR2 YNNKEL, per germline (reference sequence). Here the CDR3 DNA reads TGTGCCAGCAGCCAAGATAGGCAGGCCCTCTACGAGCAGTACTTC. Residues: CASSQDRQALYEQYF.

The genes are TRBV2 and TRBJ1-2; D not resolved. The CDR3 has 11 amino acids. CDR1 is SNHLY and CDR2 is FYNNEI in the germline V gene. Trimming left V 1 base short and J 7 bases short, with 4 bases between. The CDR3 loop is CASSEEVGYTF. CDR3 coding DNA: TGTGCCAGCAGTGAAGAGGTTGGCTACACCTTC.

V is TRBV21-1 and J is TRBJ2-5. TRBV21-1 is labeled a pseudogene. The CDR3 is 12 amino acids. CDR3 nucleotide sequence: TGTGCCAGCAGCAAAAGGTGGGAGACCCAGTACTTC. Translated: CASSKRWETQYF.

This chain links TRBV7-2 with TRBJ2-7; D is unresolved. V dropped 1 base and J dropped 1 base, with 11 bases sitting between them. Germline V gives CDR1 SGHTA, CDR2 FQGNSA. The CDR3 extends over 15 amino acids. The CDR3 nucleotides read TGTGCCAGCAGCTTAGTTGCTCGTGGTTCCTACGAGCAGTACTTC. Translation: CASSLVARGSYEQYF.

Only a few counts were recorded for this clone. The rearrangement uses TRBV6-1 and TRBJ2-1; 9 bases match TRBD2. CDR1 and CDR2 (germline): MNHNS, SASEGT. The V gene end was trimmed by 0 bases and the J gene end by 4 bases; junction bases not matched to a gene: 4. The CDR3 loop spans 16 amino acids. DNA for the CDR3: TGTGCCAGCAGTGAAGCAGCGGGAGGAGGGTACAATGAGCAGTTCTTC. Translated: CASSEAAGGGYNEQFF.

The chain recombines TRBV5-5 with TRBJ1-5; 8 positions agree with TRBD1. The ends lost 2 bases at V and 0 bases at J; junction bases unmatched: 7. The germline CDR1 and CDR2 sequences are SGHKS and YYEKEE (reference sequence). The CDR3 is made up of 17 amino acids. The chain's CDR3 is CASSFSGTGYSNQPQHF. CDR3 sequence (DNA): TGTGCCAGCAGCTTTTCCGGGACAGGCTATAGCAATCAGCCCCAGCATTTT.

This chain connects TRBV28 to TRBJ1-1, with a weak D call TRBD1 (6 bases). Looked up from germline, CDR1 is MDHEN and CDR2 is SYDVKM. The CDR3 length is 14 residues. Deletions cut 8 bases from V and 0 bases from J, with 13 bases between. The CDR3 region has the DNA TGTGCCAGCCTGTGGCCAGGGGTGAACACTGAAGCTTTCTTT. Encoded protein: CASLWPGVNTEAFF.

V gene TRBV21-1 combines with J gene TRBJ2-1; the DNA was not compared with TRBD2, the D call given in the table. TRBV21-1 is a known pseudogene. The CDR3 contains 19 residues. CDR3 nucleotide sequence: TGTGCCAGCAGCGCCGAAAGACTAGCGGGAGAGGGCTCCTACAATGAGCAGTTCTTC. It yields the protein CASSAERLAGEGSYNEQFF.

In regard to this clone: Other DNA sequences within the sample encode an identical CDR3. This sequence joins TRBV28 and TRBJ2-7; D unclear. The CDR3 is 11 amino acids. V dropped 6 bases and J dropped 1 base, with 4 bases sitting between them. CDR1 MDHEN and CDR2 SYDVKM come from the germline V gene. The CDR3 loop reads CASRRSYEQYF. For the CDR3, the DNA is TGTGCCAGCAGACGGTCCTACGAGCAGTACTTC.

The chain uses TRBV2 and TRBJ1-2; the D is unclear. CDR3 length: 13 amino acids. Germline V gene lookup returns CDR1 SNHLY and CDR2 FYNNEI. V lost 5 bases, J lost 4 bases, and 11 bases lay in between. The DNA for the CDR3 is TGTGCCAGCAGTCGCGGGTCGGGCTATGGCTACACCTTC. Protein product: CASSRGSGYGYTF.

This sequence joins TRBV7-2 and TRBJ1-3, with D unclear. CDR1 SGHTA and CDR2 FQGNSA come from the germline V gene. The CDR3 spans 16 residues. Trimming stripped 4 bases from V and 0 bases from J, with 13 bases between. The DNA of the CDR3 is TGTGCCAGCAGCTCCCCCCGGGTGTCCTCTGGAAACACCATATATTTT. Amino acid sequence: CASSSPRVSSGNTIYF.